The clone carrying this TCR beta chain was seen a handful of times. The entry originates in a study of blood T cell repertoires in COVID-19. Overall study: In each case, the material was cDNA or gDNA derived from T cells, B-cell-depleted T cells, or PBMCs.

TCRdb's copy holds only in-frame clones and misses some; the assay was immunoSEQ multiplex PCR. The sample has about 180,000 clones; roughly 84% are singletons. V shed 4 bases and J 5 bases; nucleotides not matched to a gene: 7. CDR1 and CDR2 (germline): SGHNT, YYREEE (reference sequence). The CDR3 sequence is 15 residues long. Those enrolled in Seattle joined during active infection and were followed longitudinally afterward. Specimen: peripheral blood. The receptor comes from a man older than 75 with COVID-19, enrolled during active disease. The rearrangement uses TRBV5-4 and TRBJ1-1, with 11 nucleotides matching TRBD1. The CDR3 here is CASSGPDRGRTEAFF. The DNA of the CDR3 is TGTGCCAGCAGCGGCCCGGACAGGGGGCGGACTGAAGCTTTCTTT.